This T cell receptor beta chain was recovered during a study of control samples from healthy donors and cancer patients. Here immunoSEQ multiplex PCR was the method, and the copy in TCRdb shows in-frame clones only, minus some. This sample has 130,000 to 150,000 clones; 80% to 95% occur once, and the top ten carry approximately 3.2%. The CDR3 sequence is 15 residues long. Trimming removed 4 bases from V and 1 base from J; junction bases left unmatched: 5. Germline values: CDR1 MNHEY, CDR2 SVGAGI. This clone was detected a few times. Material for sequencing was blood. The chain has TRBV6-5 and TRBJ2-3; 7 bases fit TRBD2. The sequence came from a man aged 25-40 years in good health. As DNA, the CDR3 is TGTGCCAGCAGTTCGTGGGGGGGTGGCACAGATACGCAGTATTTT. Protein sequence: CASSSWGGGTDTQYF.